This T cell receptor beta chain was sequenced in a study of shared clonotypes between healthy human individuals. Background on the study: The cohort had two women and three men, ages 18 to 49.

Study conclusions and caveats: It was expected that sequencing depth would affect clonotype sharing among donors. Four donors held about 4.6% of naive CD4 clonotypes in common. Shared clonotypes across all four donors exceeded non-shared ones in generation probability.

Clones were read by immunoSEQ multiplex PCR, and TCRdb kept only the in-frame ones, dropping some. The sample has roughly 1 million clones, around 76% seen once. This clone appeared a few times. Its antigen is undetermined. This CDR3 is 17 amino acids long. Germline assignment: CDR1 LGHNA and CDR2 YSLEER. V shed 3 bases and J shed 0 bases, with 15 bases lying between them. This clonotype was sampled from a man younger than 35 in good health. The rearrangement joins TRBV4-3 to TRBJ2-4, with D tentatively TRBD1 or TRBD2 (5 bases each). Sequencing was done on a sample of memory CD4+ T cells sorted from blood. Subset denoted: CD45RA-negative fraction. CDR3 loop: CASSQDGGGGAKNIQYF. CDR3 bases: TGCGCCAGCAGCCAGGATGGGGGTGGGGGAGCCAAAAACATTCAGTACTTC.